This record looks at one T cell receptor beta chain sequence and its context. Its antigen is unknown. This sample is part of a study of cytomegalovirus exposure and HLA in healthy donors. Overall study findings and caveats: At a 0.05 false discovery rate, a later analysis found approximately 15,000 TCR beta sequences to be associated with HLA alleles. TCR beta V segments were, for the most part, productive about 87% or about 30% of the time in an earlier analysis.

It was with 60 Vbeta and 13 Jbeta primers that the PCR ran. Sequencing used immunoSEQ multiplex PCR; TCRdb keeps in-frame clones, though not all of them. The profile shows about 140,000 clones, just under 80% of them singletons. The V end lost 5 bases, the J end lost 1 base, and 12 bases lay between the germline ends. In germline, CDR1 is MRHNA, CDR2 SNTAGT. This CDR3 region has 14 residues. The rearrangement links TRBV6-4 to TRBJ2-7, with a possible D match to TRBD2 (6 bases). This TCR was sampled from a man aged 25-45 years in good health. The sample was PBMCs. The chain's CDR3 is CASSPSGESYEQYF. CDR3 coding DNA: TGTGCCAGCAGTCCTTCGGGAGAATCCTACGAGCAGTACTTC.